One sample yielded the 6 T cell receptor beta chains listed below, sequenced in a study of shared clonotypes between healthy human individuals. Clones were read by immunoSEQ multiplex PCR, and TCRdb kept only the in-frame ones, dropping some. The sample consists of 2 million to 3 million clones, over 85% of them appearing once. Sequences were obtained from naive CD4+ T cells from PBMCs. Subset: CD45RA+ positively selected. The source is a man between 18 and 29 years old in good health. Some clones in this sample may be carry-over from other donors' samples.

CDR3 nucleotide sequence: TGTGCCAGCAGTTCAAGAGCTGAAAAACTGTTTTTT. This sequence encodes CASSSRAEKLFF. This chain connects TRBV7-6 to TRBJ1-4; D unresolved. The CDR3 runs 12 residues. The V end lost 6 bases, the J end lost 7 bases, and 9 bases lay between the germline ends. Germline assignment: CDR1 SGHVS and CDR2 FNYEAQ.

This clone has just one count. Here the CDR3 reads CASHTVGGSGEQYF. Written as DNA, the CDR3 is TGTGCCAGCCACACCGTCGGGGGGTCCGGCGAGCAGTACTTC. The chain links TRBV18 to TRBJ2-7, with 7 bases lining up with TRBD2. Germline CDR1 reads KGHSH; CDR2 reads LQKENI. The CDR3 is made up of 14 amino acids. The ends lost 8 bases at V and 6 bases at J; junction bases unmatched: 13.

The table lists this clone with a few counts. The chain links TRBV20-1 to TRBJ2-7; weak D call: TRBD2 (6 bases). Per the germline V gene, CDR1 is DFQATT and CDR2 is SNEGSKA (reference sequence). The CDR3 totals 11 residues. V gave up 5 bases and J gave up 5 bases, with 10 bases separating them. Here the CDR3 reads CSARRGDEQYF. For the CDR3, the DNA is TGCAGTGCTCGGCGCGGGGACGAGCAGTACTTC.

The chain uses TRBV28 and TRBJ2-5; weak D call: TRBD1 (6 bases). With 6 bases removed from V and 10 bases from J, the gap between germline ends came to 18 bases. The V gene's germline CDR1 is MDHEN and CDR2 SYDVKM. This CDR3 contains 13 residues. The CDR3 coding sequence is TGTGCCAGCAGGTCAGGACTCACAGGGAACCAGTACTTC. Its translation is CASRSGLTGNQYF.

This rearrangement joins TRBV6-1 to TRBJ1-4, with TRBD1 as a possible D gene (5 bases). The CDR3 covers 14 residues. The V and J ends lost 10 bases and 1 base respectively, with 13 bases between them. Germline assignment: CDR1 MNHNS and CDR2 SASEGT. CDR3: CATSRDGTNEKLFF. CDR3 DNA sequence: TGTGCCACCTCCCGGGACGGAACTAATGAAAAACTGTTTTTT.

The gene calls are TRBV30 and TRBJ2-1; D gene uncertain. The germline gives CDR1 GTSNPN, CDR2 SVGIG (reference sequence). V was trimmed by 2 bases and J by 0 bases, leaving 11 bases between them. This CDR3 region has 15 residues. The CDR3 reads CAWSSDVGSYNEQFF. The CDR3 DNA reads TGTGCCTGGAGTTCGGACGTTGGCTCCTACAATGAGCAGTTCTTC.